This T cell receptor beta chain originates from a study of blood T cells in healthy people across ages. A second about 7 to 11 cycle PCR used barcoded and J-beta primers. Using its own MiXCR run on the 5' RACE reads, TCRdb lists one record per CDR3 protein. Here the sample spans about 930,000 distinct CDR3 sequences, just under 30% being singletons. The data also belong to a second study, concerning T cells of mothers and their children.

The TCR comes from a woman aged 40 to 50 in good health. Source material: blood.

The CDR3 is CASSLLGTVPREQYF. DNA of the CDR3: TGTGCCAGCAGCCTACTGGGGACAGTCCCTCGCGAGCAGTACTTC. This sequence joins TRBV14 and TRBJ2-7, with 7 bases fitting TRBD1. This CDR3 is built from 15 residues. The germline gives CDR1 SGHDN, CDR2 FVKESK. The ends lost 4 bases at V and 6 bases at J; junction bases unmatched: 12.